The clone carrying this T cell receptor (beta chain) was observed a few times. The V gene's germline CDR1 is LNHDA and CDR2 SQIVND (reference sequence). V gave up 4 bases and J gave up 4 bases; unmatched junction bases: 2. This CDR3 spans 15 amino acids. These data belong to a study of T cell changes during pregnancy in multiple sclerosis. The assay was immunoSEQ multiplex PCR, and TCRdb's table has in-frame clones only and misses some. Seen here are about 92,000 clones, 80% to 95% observed once, and the top ten hold approximately 1.5%. The gene calls are TRBV19 and TRBJ2-2; TRBD2 matches at 11 bases. The sequence was obtained from a female donor with multiple sclerosis, enrolled in a pregnancy study. This material consisted of peripheral blood, taken in the first trimester of pregnancy. Here the CDR3 DNA reads TGTGCCAGTAGTACTAGCGGGAGGATCACCGGGGAGCTGTTTTTT. Translating it yields CASSTSGRITGELFF.